The clone carrying this TCR beta chain was observed a few times. The sample comes from a study of blood T cell repertoires in COVID-19. As processed by the authors: Reference gene primer amplification gave nucleated cell count estimates. The data were produced by immunoSEQ multiplex PCR, yet TCRdb's version contains in-frame clones alone and is incomplete. The DNA gave D and trimming, while V, J and clone size come from that table. The sample carries about 250,000 clones, approximately 85% recorded once. Deletions cut 5 bases from V and 4 bases from J, with 9 bases between. The CDR3 length is 13 residues.

The receptor was derived from a woman aged 50 to 60 with acute COVID-19. Sequencing used PBMCs or T cells enriched from blood (not recorded which). The chain links TRBV12-3 or TRBV12-4 to TRBJ1-5; D not resolved. CDR3 coding DNA: TGTGCCAGCAGTCCGTACGGGAATCAGCCCCAGCATTTT. Protein product: CASSPYGNQPQHF.